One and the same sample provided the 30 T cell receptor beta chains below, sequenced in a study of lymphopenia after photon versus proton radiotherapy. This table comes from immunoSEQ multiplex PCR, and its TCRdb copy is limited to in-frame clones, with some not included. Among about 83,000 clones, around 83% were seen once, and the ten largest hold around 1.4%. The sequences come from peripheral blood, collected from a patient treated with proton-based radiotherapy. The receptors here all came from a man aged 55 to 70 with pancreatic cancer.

CDR3 bases: TGTGCCAGCAACGACGCAGGGGGCTTTTTGTCGGAAGCTTTCTTT. It codes for CASNDAGGFLSEAFF. J is TRBJ1-1 and V is TRBV28; 8 nucleotides line up with TRBD1. This CDR3 contains 15 residues. The germline gives CDR1 MDHEN, CDR2 SYDVKM. Trimming removed 7 bases from V and 8 bases from J; junction bases left unmatched: 15.

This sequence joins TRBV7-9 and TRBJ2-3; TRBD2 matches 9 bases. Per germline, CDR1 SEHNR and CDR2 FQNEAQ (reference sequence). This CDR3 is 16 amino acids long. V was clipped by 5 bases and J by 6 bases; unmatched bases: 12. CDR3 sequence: CASSPKWREGLDTQYF. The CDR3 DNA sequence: TGTGCCAGCAGCCCCAAATGGCGGGAGGGTCTCGATACGCAGTATTTT. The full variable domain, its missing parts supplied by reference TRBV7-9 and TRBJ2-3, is DTGVSQNPRHKITKRGQNVTFRCDPISEHNRLYWYRQTLGQGPEFLTYFQNEAQLEKSRLLSDRFSAERPKGSFSTLEIQRTEQGDSAMYLCASSPKWREGLDTQYFGPGTRLTVL.

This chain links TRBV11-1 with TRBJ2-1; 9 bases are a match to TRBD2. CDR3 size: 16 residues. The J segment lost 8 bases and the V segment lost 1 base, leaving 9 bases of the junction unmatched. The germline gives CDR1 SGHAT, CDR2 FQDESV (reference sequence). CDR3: CASSLVASGKGHEQFF. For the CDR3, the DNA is TGTGCCAGCAGCTTAGTCGCTAGCGGGAAGGGGCATGAGCAGTTCTTC.

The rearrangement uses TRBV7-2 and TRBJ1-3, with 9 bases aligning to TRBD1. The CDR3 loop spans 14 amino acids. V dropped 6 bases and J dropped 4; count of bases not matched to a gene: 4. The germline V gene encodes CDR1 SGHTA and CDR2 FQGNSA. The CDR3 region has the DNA TGTGCCAGCAGTAACAGGGGGCTAGGAAACACCATATATTTT. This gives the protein CASSNRGLGNTIYF.

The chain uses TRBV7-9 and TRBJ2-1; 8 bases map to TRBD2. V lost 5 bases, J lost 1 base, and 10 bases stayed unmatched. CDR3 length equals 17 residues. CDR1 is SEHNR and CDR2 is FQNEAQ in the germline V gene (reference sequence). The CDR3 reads CASSPKLAGKSYNEQFF. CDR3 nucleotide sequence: TGTGCCAGCAGCCCTAAGCTAGCGGGTAAATCCTACAATGAGCAGTTCTTC.

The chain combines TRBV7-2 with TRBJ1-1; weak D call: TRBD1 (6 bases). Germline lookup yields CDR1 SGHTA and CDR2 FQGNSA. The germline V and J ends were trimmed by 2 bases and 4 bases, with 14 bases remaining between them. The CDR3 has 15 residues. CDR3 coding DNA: TGTGCCAGCAGCTTACGCGGGTTAGGGGGCACTGAAGCTTTCTTT. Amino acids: CASSLRGLGGTEAFF.

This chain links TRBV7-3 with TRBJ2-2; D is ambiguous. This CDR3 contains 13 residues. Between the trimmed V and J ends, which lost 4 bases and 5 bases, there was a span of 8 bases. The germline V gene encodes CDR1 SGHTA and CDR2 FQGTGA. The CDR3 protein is CASSSGPTGELFF. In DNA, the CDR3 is TGTGCCAGCAGCTCCGGACCTACCGGGGAGCTGTTTTTT.

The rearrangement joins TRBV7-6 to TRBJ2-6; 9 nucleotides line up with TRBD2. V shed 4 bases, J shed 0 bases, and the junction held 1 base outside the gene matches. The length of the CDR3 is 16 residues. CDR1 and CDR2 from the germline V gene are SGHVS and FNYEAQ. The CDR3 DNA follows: TGTGCCAGCAGCTCGCGGGGGGGCTCTGGGGCCAACGTCCTGACTTTC. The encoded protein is CASSSRGGSGANVLTF.

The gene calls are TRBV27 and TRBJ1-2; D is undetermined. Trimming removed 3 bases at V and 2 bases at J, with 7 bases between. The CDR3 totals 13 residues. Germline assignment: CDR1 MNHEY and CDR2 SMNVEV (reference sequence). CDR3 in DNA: TGTGCCAGCAGTTTTCGGGCGAACTATGGCTACACCTTC. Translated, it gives CASSFRANYGYTF.

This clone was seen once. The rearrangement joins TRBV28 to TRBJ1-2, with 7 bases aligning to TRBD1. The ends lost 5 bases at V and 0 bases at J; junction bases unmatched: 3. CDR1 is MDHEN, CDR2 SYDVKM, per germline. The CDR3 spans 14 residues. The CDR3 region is CASSPGGANYGYTF. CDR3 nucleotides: TGTGCCAGCAGTCCAGGGGGAGCTAACTATGGCTACACCTTC.

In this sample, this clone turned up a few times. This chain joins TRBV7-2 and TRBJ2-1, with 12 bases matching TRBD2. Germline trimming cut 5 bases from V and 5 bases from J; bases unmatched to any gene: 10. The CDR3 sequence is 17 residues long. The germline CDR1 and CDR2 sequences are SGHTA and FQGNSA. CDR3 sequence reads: CASSQSSGRGSNNEQFF. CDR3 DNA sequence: TGTGCCAGCAGCCAATCTAGCGGGAGGGGTAGTAACAATGAGCAGTTCTTC.

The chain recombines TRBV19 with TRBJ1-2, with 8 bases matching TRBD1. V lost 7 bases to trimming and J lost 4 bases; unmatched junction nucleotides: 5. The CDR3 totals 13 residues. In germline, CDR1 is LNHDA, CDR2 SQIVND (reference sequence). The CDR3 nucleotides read TGTGCCAGTACCAGAGACAGGGGCTATGGCTACACCTTC. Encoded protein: CASTRDRGYGYTF. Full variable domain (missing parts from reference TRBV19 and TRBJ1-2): DGGITQSPKYLFRKEGQNVTLSCEQNLNHDAMYWYRQDPGQGLRLIYYSQIVNDFQKGDIAEGYSVSREKKESFPLTVTSAQKNPTAFYLCASTRDRGYGYTFGSGTRLTVV.

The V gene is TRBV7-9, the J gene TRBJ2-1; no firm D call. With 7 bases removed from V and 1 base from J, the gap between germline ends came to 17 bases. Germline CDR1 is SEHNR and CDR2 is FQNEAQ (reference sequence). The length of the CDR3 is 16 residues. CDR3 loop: CASMRSTFGSYNEQFF. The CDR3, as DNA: TGTGCCAGCATGAGATCGACTTTCGGGTCCTACAATGAGCAGTTCTTC.

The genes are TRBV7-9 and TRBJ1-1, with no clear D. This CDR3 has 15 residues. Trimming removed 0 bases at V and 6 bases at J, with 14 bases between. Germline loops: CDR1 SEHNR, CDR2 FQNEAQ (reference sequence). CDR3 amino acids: CASSLASSWGSEAFF. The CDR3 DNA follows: TGTGCCAGCAGCTTAGCGTCAAGCTGGGGATCTGAAGCTTTCTTT. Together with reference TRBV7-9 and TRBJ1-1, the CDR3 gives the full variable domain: DTGVSQNPRHKITKRGQNVTFRCDPISEHNRLYWYRQTLGQGPEFLTYFQNEAQLEKSRLLSDRFSAERPKGSFSTLEIQRTEQGDSAMYLCASSLASSWGSEAFFGQGTRLTVV.

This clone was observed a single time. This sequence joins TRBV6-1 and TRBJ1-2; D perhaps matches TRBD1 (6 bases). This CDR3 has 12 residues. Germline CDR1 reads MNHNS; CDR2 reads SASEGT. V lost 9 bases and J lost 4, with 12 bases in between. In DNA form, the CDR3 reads TGTGCCAGACGGGACACTGGCTATGGCTACACCTTC. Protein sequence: CARRDTGYGYTF.

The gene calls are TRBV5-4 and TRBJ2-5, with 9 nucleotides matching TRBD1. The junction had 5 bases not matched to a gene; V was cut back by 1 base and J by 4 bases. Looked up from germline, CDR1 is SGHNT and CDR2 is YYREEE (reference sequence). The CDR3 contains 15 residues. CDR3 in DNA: TGTGCCAGCAGCTTGACAGGGGGCCGGTTAGAGACCCAGTACTTC. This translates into CASSLTGGRLETQYF.

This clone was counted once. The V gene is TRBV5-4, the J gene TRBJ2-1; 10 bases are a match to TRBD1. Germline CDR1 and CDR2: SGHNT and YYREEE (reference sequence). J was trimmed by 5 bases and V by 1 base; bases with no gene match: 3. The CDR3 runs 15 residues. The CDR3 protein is CASSLSGTGDNEQFF. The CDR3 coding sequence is TGTGCCAGCAGCTTGAGTGGGACAGGGGACAATGAGCAGTTCTTC.

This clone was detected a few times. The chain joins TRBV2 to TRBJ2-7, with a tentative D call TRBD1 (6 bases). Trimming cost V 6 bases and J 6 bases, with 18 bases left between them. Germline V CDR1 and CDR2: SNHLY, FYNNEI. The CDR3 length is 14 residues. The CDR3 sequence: CASRTGQGPVEQYF. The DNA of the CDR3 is TGTGCCAGCAGGACGGGCCAGGGGCCCGTCGAGCAGTACTTC.

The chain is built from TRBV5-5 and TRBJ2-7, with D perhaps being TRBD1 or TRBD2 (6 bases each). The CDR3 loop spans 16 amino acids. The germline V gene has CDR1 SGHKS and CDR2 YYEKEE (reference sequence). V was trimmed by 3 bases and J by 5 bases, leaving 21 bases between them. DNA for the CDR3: TGTGCCAGCAGCTCCTCCGGGGGCCTGAGTGGTAACGAGCAGTACTTC. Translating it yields CASSSSGGLSGNEQYF.

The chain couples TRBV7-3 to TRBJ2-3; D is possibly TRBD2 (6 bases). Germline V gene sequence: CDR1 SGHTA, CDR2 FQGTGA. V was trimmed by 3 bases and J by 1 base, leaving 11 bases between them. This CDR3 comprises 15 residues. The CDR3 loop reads CASSFNGGGTDTQYF. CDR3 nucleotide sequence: TGTGCCAGCAGCTTCAACGGGGGAGGCACAGATACGCAGTATTTT.

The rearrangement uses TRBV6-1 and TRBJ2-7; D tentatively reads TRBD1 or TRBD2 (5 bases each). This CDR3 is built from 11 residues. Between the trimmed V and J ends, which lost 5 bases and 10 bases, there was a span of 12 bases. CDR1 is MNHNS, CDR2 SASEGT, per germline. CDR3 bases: TGTGCCAGCAGTCCCCGGGACCGACAGTACTTC. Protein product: CASSPRDRQYF.

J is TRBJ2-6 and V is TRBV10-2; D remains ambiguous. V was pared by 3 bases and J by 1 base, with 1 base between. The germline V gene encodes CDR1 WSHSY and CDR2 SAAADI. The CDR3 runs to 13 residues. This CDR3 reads CASSDSGANVLTF. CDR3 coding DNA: TGCGCCAGCAGTGATTCTGGGGCCAACGTCCTGACTTTC.

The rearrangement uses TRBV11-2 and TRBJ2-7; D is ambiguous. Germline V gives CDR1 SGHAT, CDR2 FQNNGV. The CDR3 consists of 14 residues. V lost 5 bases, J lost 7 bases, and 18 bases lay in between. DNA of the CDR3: TGTGCCAGCAGCCAAATCTGGGAAGGTCAGGAGCAGTACTTC. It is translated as CASSQIWEGQEQYF.

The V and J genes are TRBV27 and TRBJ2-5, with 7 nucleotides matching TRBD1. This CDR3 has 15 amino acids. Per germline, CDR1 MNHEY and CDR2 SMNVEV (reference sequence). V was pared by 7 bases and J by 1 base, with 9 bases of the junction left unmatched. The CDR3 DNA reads TGTGCCAGCATCGCCTACCACAGGGGCCAAGAGACCCAGTACTTC. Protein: CASIAYHRGQETQYF.

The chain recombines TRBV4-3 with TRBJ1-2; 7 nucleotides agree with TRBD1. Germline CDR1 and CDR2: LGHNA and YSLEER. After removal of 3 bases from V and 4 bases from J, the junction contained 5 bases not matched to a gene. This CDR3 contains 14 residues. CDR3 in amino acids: CASSHDRATYGYTF. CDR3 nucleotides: TGCGCCAGCAGCCACGACAGGGCTACCTATGGCTACACCTTC.

CDR3 residues: CSGTSSYEQYF. CDR3 sequence (DNA): TGCAGTGGAACCAGTTCCTACGAGCAGTACTTC. The rearrangement joins TRBV20-1 to TRBJ2-7; D remains unclear. V dropped 7 bases and J dropped 1 base, with 8 bases sitting between them. This CDR3 has 11 amino acids. The germline CDR1 and CDR2 sequences are DFQATT and SNEGSKA (reference sequence).

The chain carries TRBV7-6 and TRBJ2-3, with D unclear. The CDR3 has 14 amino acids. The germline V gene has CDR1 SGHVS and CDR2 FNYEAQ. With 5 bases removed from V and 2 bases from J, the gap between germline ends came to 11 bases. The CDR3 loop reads CASSPLLHTDTQYF. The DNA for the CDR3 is TGTGCCAGCAGCCCCCTCCTCCACACAGATACGCAGTATTTT.

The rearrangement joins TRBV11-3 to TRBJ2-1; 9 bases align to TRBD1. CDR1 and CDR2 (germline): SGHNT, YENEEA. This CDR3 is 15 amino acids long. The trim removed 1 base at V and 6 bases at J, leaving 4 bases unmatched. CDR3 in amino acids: CASSLVGQGINEQFF. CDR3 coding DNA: TGTGCCAGCAGCTTAGTGGGACAGGGTATCAATGAGCAGTTCTTC. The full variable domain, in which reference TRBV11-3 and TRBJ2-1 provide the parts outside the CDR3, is EAGVVQSPRYKIIEKKQPVAFWCNPISGHNTLYWYLQNLGQGPELLIRYENEEAVDDSQLPKDRFSAERLKGVDSTLKIQPAELGDSAVYLCASSLVGQGINEQFFGPGTRLTVL.

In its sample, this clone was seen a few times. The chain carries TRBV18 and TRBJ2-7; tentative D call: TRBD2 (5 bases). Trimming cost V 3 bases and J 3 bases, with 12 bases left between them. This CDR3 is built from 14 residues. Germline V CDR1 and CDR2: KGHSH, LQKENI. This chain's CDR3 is CASSPRRPGYEQYF. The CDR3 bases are TGTGCCAGCTCACCCCGGAGGCCTGGCTACGAGCAGTACTTC.

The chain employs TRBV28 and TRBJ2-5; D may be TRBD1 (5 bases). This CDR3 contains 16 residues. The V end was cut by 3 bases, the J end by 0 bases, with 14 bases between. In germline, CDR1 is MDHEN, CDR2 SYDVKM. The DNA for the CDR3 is TGTGCCAGCAGTTTCGCGAGACAGCTGTACCAAGAGACCCAGTACTTC. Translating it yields CASSFARQLYQETQYF. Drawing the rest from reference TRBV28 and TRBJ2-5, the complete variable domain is DVKVTQSSRYLVKRTGEKVFLECVQDMDHENMFWYRQDPGLGLRLIYFSYDVKMKEKGDIPEGYSVSREKKERFSLILESASTNQTSMYLCASSFARQLYQETQYFGPGTRLLVL.